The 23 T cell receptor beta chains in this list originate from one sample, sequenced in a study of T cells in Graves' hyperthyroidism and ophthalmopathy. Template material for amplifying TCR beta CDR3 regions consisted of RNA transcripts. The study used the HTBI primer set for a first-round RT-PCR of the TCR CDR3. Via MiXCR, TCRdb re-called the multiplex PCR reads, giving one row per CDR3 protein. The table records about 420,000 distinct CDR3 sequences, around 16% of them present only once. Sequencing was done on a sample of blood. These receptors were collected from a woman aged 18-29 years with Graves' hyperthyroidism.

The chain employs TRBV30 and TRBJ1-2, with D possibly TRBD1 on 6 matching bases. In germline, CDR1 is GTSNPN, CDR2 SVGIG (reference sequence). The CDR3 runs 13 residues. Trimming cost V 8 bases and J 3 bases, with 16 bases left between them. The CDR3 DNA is TGTGCCCGGGACACTTCAACCGACTATGGCTACACCTTC. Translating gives CARDTSTDYGYTF.

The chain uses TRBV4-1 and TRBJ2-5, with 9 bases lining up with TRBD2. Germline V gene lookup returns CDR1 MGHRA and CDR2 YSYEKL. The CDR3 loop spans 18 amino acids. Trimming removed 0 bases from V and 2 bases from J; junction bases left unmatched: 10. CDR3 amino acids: CASSQEAAGGLRQETQYF. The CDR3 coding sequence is TGCGCCAGCAGCCAAGAAGCCGCGGGGGGGCTGAGGCAAGAGACCCAGTACTTC.

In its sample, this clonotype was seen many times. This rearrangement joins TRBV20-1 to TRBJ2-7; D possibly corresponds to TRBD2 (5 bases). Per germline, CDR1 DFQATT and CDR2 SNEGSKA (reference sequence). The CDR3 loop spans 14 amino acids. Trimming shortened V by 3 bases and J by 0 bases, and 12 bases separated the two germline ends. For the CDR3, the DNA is TGCAGTGCTAGGGACTCCGCAAGCTCCTACGAGCAGTACTTC. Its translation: CSARDSASSYEQYF.

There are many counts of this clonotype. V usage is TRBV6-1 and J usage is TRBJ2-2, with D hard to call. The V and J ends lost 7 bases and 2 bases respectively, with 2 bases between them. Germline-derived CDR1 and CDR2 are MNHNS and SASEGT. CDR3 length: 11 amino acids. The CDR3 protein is CASTNTGELFF. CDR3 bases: TGTGCCAGCACAAACACCGGGGAGCTGTTTTTT.

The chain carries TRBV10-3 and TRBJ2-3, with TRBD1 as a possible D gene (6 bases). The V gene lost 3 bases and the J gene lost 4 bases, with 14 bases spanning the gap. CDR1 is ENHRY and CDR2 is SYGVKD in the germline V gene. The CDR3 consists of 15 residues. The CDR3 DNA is TGTGCCATCAGTGAAGGGCCAGGGGCGCCAGATACGCAGTATTTT. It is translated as CAISEGPGAPDTQYF.

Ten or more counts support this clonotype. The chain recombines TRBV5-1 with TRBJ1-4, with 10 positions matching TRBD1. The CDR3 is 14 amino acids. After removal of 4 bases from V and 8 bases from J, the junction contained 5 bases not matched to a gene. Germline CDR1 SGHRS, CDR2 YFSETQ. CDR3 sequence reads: CASSEGQGGEKLFF. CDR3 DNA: TGCGCCAGCAGCGAAGGACAGGGGGGAGAAAAACTGTTTTTT.

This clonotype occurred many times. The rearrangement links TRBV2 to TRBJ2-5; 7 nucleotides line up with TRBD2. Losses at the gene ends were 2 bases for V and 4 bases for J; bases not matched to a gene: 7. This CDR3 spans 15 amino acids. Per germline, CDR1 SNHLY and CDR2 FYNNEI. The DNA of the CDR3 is TGTGCCAGCAGTGAAATGGCTAGCGGTGGAGAGACCCAGTACTTC. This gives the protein CASSEMASGGETQYF.

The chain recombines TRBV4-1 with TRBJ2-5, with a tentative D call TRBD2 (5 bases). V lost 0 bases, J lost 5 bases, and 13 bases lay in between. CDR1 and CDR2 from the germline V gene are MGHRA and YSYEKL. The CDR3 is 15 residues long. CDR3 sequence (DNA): TGCGCCAGCAGCCAAGATGGCTACCGCGGGGAGACCCAGTACTTC. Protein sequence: CASSQDGYRGETQYF.

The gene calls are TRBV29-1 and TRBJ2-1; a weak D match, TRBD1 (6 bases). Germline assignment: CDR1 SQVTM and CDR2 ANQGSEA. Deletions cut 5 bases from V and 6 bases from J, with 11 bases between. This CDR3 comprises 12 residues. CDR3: CSVYRTVNEQFF. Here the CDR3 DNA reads TGCAGCGTTTATAGGACAGTCAATGAGCAGTTCTTC.

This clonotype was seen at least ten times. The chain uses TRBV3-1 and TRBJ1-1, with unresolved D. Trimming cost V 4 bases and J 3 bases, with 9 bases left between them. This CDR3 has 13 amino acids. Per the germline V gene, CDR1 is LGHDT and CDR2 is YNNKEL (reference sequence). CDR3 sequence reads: CASSPYIDTEAFF. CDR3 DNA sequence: TGTGCCAGCAGCCCCTACATCGACACTGAAGCTTTCTTT.

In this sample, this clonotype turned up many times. The CDR3: CASSLRGGRVNTEAFF. In DNA, the CDR3 is TGTGCCAGCAGTTTAAGGGGGGGCAGAGTGAACACTGAAGCTTTCTTT. This chain joins TRBV27 and TRBJ1-1; D may be TRBD1 (6 bases). Trimming removed 2 bases from V and 0 bases from J, with 13 bases in between. The CDR3 totals 16 residues. The germline CDR1 and CDR2 sequences are MNHEY and SMNVEV (reference sequence).

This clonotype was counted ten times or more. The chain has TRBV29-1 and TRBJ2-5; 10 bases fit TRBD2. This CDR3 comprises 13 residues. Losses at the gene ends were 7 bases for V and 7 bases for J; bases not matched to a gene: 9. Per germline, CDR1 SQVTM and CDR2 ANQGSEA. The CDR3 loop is CSAGAGGRGTQYF. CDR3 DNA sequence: TGCAGCGCCGGAGCGGGGGGGCGCGGGACCCAGTACTTC.

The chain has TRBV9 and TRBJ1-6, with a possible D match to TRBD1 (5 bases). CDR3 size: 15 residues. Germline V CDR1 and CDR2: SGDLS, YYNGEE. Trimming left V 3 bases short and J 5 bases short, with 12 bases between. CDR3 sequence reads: CASSGSGSNNSPLHF. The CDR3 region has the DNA TGTGCCAGCAGCGGGTCAGGGTCCAATAATTCACCCCTCCACTTT.

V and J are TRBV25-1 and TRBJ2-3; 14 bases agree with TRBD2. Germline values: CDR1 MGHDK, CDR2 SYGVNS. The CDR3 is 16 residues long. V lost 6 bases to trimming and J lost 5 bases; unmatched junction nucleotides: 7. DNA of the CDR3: TGTGCCAGCAGCCGACTCGGGACTAGCGGGGGAGATACGCAGTATTTT. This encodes CASSRLGTSGGDTQYF.

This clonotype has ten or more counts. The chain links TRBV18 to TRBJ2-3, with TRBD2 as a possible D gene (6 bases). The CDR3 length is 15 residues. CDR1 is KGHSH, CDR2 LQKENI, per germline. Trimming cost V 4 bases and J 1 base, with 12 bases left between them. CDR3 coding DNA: TGTGCCAGCTCACAGGCGGGGTTGGGCACAGATACGCAGTATTTT. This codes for CASSQAGLGTDTQYF.

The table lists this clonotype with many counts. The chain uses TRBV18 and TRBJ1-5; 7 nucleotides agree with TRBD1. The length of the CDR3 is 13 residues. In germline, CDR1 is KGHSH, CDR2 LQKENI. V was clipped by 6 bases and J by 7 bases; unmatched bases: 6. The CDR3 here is CASSPGGKQPQHF. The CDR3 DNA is TGTGCCAGCTCGCCAGGGGGAAAACAGCCCCAGCATTTT.

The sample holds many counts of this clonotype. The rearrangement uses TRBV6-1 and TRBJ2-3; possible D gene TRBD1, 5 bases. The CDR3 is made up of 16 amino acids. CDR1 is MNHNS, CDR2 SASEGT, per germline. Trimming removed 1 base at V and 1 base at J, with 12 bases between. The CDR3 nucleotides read TGTGCCAGCAGTGAAGACAGGACCACGCGCACAGATACGCAGTATTTT. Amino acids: CASSEDRTTRTDTQYF.

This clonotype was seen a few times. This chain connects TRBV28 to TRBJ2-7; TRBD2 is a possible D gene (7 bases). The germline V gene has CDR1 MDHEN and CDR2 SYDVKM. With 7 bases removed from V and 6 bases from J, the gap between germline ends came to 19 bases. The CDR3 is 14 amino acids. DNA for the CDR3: TGTGCCAGCACCAATGGCGGGGGCCGGATCGAGCAGTACTTC. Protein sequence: CASTNGGGRIEQYF.

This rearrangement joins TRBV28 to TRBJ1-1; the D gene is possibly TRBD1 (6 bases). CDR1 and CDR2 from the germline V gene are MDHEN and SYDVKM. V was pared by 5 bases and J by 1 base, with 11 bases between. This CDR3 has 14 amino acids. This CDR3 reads CASSPGGANTEAFF. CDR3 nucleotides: TGTGCCAGCAGTCCCGGGGGGGCGAACACTGAAGCTTTCTTT.

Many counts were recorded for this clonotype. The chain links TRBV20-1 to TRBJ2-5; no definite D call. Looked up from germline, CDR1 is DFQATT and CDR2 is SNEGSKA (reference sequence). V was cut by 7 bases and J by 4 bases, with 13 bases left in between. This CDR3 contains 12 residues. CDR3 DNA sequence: TGCAGTGGCGGTCAGAGTCTAGAGACCCAGTACTTC. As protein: CSGGQSLETQYF.

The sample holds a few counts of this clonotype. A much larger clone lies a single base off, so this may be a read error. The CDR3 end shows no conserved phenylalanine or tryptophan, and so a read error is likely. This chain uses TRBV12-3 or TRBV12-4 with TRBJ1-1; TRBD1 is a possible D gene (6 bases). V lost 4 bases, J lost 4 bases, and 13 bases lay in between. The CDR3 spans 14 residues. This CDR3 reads CASSYSGEVTEAFL. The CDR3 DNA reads TGTGCCAGCAGTTACTCAGGGGAGGTCACTGAAGCTTTCTTA.

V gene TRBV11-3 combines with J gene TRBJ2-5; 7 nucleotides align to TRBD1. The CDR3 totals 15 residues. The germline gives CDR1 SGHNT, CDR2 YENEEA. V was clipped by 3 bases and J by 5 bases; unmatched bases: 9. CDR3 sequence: CASSLTGTAKETQYF. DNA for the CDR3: TGTGCCAGCAGCTTGACAGGGACAGCTAAGGAGACCCAGTACTTC.

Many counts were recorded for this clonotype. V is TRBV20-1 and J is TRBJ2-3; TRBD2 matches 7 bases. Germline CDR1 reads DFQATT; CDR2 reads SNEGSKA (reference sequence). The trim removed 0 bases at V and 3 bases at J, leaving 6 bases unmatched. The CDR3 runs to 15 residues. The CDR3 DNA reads TGCAGTGCTAGAGATCAACGGGAGGTAACAGATACGCAGTATTTT. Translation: CSARDQREVTDTQYF.